The T cell receptor (beta chain) under discussion was sequenced for a study of T cells in Graves' hyperthyroidism and ophthalmopathy. A NOSPECS grade of at least 4, a Clinical Activity Score of at least 3 and duration under 3 months were recorded in ophthalmopathy patients. Reasons for excluding patients were uncontrolled infection, other autoimmune disease, pregnancy or lactation. The diagnoses drew upon clinical symptoms, serum thyroxine and TRAb, thyroid ultrasound and orbital computed tomography. The PBMCs were taken from 10 ml of fresh peripheral blood. V was pared by 5 bases and J by 5 bases, with 15 bases between. The CDR3 extends over 14 amino acids. Germline lookup yields CDR1 SGHTA and CDR2 FQGTGA. Researchers took RNA transcripts and amplified the TCR beta CDR3 regions from them. A set of HTBI primers served as the primers for a first-round RT-PCR of the TCR CDR3. TCRdb passed the multiplex PCR reads through MiXCR, listing each CDR3 protein once. The sample includes under 40,000 distinct CDR3 sequences, around half of them seen just once.

The chain has TRBV7-3 and TRBJ2-5, with D perhaps TRBD2 (7 bases). The clonotype was recovered from a woman aged 40 to 55 with Graves' ophthalmopathy. Sample: blood. The CDR3 reads CASSPRAGAETQYF. CDR3 in DNA: TGTGCCAGCAGCCCCAGGGCGGGGGCGGAGACCCAGTACTTC.